These 4 T cell receptor beta chains were all obtained from the same sample, sequenced in a study of shared clonotypes between healthy human individuals. TCRdb keeps only in-frame clones here, not all; method: immunoSEQ multiplex PCR. The table has some 600,000 clones, roughly 96% seen once. Naive CD8 isolation took CD45RO-negative cells positively selected for CCR7 and excluded terminally differentiated effector memory CD45RA+ cells. Source material: naive CD8+ T cells sorted from blood. These receptor sequences come from a woman aged 30 to 39 in good health.

The J gene is TRBJ1-2, the V gene TRBV7-6, with TRBD1 matching over 8 bases. The V gene end was trimmed by 3 bases and the J gene end by 2 bases; junction bases not matched to a gene: 5. This CDR3 has 15 amino acids. The germline gives CDR1 SGHVS, CDR2 FNYEAQ. The CDR3 DNA follows: TGTGCCAGCAGCTTTAGGACAGGGCCGAACTATGGCTACACCTTC. The encoded protein is CASSFRTGPNYGYTF.

J is TRBJ2-4 and V is TRBV6-4; 7 nucleotides match TRBD1. V lost 7 bases, J lost 4 bases, and 10 bases stayed unmatched. The CDR3 is made up of 15 amino acids. Germline CDR1 is MRHNA and CDR2 is SNTAGT. The CDR3: CASTPGDSIKNIQYF. The CDR3 DNA follows: TGTGCCAGCACCCCTGGGGACAGCATAAAAAACATTCAGTACTTC.

The chain uses TRBV28 and TRBJ2-3; TRBD2 matches 11 bases. Germline trimming cut 1 base from V and 4 bases from J; bases unmatched to any gene: 7. Germline V gene data show CDR1 as MDHEN and CDR2 as SYDVKM. This CDR3 has 17 amino acids. CDR3: CASSLFLAGGSPDTQYF. The CDR3 DNA sequence: TGTGCCAGCAGTTTATTCCTAGCGGGGGGCTCCCCAGATACGCAGTATTTT.

The rearrangement links TRBV28 to TRBJ1-1, with TRBD1 as a possible D gene (5 bases). CDR1 is MDHEN and CDR2 is SYDVKM in the germline V gene. CDR3 length: 14 amino acids. Trimming stripped 3 bases from V and 3 bases from J, with 11 bases between. CDR3 region: CASSFRGPDTEAFF. The CDR3 nucleotides read TGTGCCAGCAGTTTTCGGGGCCCGGACACTGAAGCTTTCTTT. The variable domain in full, with the rest retrieved from reference TRBV28 and TRBJ1-1, is DVKVTQSSRYLVKRTGEKVFLECVQDMDHENMFWYRQDPGLGLRLIYFSYDVKMKEKGDIPEGYSVSREKKERFSLILESASTNQTSMYLCASSFRGPDTEAFFGQGTRLTVV.